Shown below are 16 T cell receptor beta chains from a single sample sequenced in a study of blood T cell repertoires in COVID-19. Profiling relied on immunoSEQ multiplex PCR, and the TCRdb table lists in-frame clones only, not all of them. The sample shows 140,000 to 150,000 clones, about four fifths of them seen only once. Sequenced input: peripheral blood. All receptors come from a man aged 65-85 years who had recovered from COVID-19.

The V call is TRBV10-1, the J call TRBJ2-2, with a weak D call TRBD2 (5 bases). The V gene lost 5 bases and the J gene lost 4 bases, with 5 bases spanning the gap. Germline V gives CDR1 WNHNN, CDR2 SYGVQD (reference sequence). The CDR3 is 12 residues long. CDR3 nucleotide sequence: TGCGCCAGCAGTCGGGGCACCGGGGAGCTGTTTTTT. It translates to CASSRGTGELFF.

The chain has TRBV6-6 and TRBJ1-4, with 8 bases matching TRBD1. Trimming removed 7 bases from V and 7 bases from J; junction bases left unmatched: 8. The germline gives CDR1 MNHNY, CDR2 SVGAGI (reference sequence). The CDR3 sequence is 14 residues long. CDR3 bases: TGTGCCAGCACCCCGGACAGGGTGGGTGAAAAACTGTTTTTT. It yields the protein CASTPDRVGEKLFF.

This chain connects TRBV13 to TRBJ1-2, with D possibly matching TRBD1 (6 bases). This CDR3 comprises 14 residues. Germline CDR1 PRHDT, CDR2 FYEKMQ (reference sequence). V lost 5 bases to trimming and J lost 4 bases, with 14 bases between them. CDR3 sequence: CASSVRGIGYGYTF. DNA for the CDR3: TGTGCCAGCAGCGTCAGGGGTATTGGCTATGGCTACACCTTC.

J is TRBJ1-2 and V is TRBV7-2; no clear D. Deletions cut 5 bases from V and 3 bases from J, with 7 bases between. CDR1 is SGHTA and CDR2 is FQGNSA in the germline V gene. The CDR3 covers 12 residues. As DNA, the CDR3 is TGTGCCAGCAGCCCCTCTCACTATGGCTACACCTTC. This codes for CASSPSHYGYTF.

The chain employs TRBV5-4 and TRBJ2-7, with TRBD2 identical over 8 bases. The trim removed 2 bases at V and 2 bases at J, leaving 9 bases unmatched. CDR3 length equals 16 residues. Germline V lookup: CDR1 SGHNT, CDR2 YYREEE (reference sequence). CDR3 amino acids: CASSFGELAEAYEQYF. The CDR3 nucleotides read TGTGCCAGCAGCTTTGGTGAACTAGCGGAGGCCTACGAGCAGTACTTC.

The DNA for the CDR3 is TGTGCCAGCAGTCGATTAGCGGGGGGGGAAGACGAGCAGTACTTC. Amino acid sequence: CASSRLAGGEDEQYF. The rearrangement uses TRBV2 and TRBJ2-7, with 11 bases lining up with TRBD2. Germline trimming cut 5 bases from V and 5 bases from J; bases unmatched to any gene: 8. This CDR3 comprises 15 residues. The V gene's germline CDR1 is SNHLY and CDR2 FYNNEI.

CDR3 sequence: CASSEVRTGGYEQYF. CDR3 nucleotide sequence: TGCGCCAGCAGTGAGGTTCGGACAGGGGGCTACGAGCAGTACTTC. The chain couples TRBV10-1 to TRBJ2-7; TRBD1 matches at 10 bases. The CDR3 sequence is 15 residues long. The J segment lost 3 bases and the V segment lost 2 bases, leaving 4 bases of the junction unmatched. Germline CDR1 reads WNHNN; CDR2 reads SYGVQD (reference sequence).

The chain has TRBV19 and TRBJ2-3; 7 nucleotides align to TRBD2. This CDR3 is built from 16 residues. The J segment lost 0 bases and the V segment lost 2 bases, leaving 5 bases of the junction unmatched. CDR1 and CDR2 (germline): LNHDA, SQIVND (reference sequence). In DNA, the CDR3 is TGTGCCAGTAGTATATGGGAGGGGCGGAGCACAGATACGCAGTATTTT. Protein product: CASSIWEGRSTDTQYF.

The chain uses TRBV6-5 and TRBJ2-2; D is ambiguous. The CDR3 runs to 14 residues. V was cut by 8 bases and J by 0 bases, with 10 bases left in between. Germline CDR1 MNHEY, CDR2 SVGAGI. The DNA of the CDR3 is TGTGCCAGCCGCAGGCTCGCGAACACCGGGGAGCTGTTTTTT. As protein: CASRRLANTGELFF.

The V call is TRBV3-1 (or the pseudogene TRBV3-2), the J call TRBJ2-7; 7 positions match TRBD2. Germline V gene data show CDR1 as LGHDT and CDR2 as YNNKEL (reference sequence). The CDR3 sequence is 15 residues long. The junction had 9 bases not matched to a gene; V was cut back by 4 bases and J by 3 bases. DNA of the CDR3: TGTGCCAGCAGCCTATCGGCGGGAGAAAGCTACGAGCAGTACTTC. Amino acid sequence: CASSLSAGESYEQYF.

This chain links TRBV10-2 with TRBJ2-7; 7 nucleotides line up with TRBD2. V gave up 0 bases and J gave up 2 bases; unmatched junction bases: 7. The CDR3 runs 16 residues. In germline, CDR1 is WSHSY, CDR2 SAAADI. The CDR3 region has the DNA TGCGCCAGCAGTGAGTCGTTTGGGACTACCGCCTACGAGCAGTACTTC. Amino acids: CASSESFGTTAYEQYF.

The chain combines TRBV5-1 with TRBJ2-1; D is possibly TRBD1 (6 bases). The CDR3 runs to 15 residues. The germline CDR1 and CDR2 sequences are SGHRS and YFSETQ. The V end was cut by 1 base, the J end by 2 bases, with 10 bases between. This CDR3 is CASSLTGTPYNEQFF. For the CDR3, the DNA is TGCGCCAGCAGCTTGACAGGGACACCCTACAATGAGCAGTTCTTC.

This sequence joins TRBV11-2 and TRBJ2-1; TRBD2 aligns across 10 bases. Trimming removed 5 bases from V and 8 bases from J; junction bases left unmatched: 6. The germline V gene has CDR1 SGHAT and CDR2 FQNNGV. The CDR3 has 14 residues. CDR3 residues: CASSPQGTSDEQFF. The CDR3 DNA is TGTGCCAGCAGCCCACAAGGGACTAGCGATGAGCAGTTCTTC.

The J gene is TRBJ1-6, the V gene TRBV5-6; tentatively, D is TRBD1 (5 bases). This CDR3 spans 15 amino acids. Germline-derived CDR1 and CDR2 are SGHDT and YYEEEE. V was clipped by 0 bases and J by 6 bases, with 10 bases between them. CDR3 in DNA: TGTGCCAGCAGCTTGGAGGCAGGGTTTAATTCACCCCTCCACTTT. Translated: CASSLEAGFNSPLHF.

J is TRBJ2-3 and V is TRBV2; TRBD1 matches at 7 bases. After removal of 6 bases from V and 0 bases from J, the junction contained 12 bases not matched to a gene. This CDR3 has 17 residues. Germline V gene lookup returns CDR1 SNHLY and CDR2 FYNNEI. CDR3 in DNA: TGTGCCAGCAGGGATCCGGGACAGTCGACTAGCACAGATACGCAGTATTTT. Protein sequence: CASRDPGQSTSTDTQYF.

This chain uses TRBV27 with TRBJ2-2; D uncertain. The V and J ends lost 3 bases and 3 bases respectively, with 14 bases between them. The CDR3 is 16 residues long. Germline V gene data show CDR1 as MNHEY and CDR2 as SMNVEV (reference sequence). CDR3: CASSFSGGTYTGELFF. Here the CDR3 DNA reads TGTGCCAGCAGTTTCTCCGGCGGCACCTACACCGGGGAGCTGTTTTTT.